These 24 T cell receptor beta chains were sequenced from one sample in a study of blood T cell repertoires in COVID-19. Data came from immunoSEQ multiplex PCR; TCRdb stores just in-frame clones and leaves some out. Of about 200,000 clones listed, approximately 87% are singletons. What was sequenced was peripheral blood. The receptors originated from a woman in her 70s with acute or convalescent COVID-19.

This chain links TRBV6-2 or TRBV6-3 with TRBJ2-3; 7 bases align to TRBD2. Looked up from germline, CDR1 is MNHEY and CDR2 is SVGEGT. The length of the CDR3 is 16 residues. The trim removed 2 bases at V and 3 bases at J, leaving 8 bases unmatched. This CDR3 is CASSYHPSGGTDTQYF. The CDR3, as DNA: TGTGCCAGCAGTTACCACCCTAGCGGCGGAACAGATACGCAGTATTTT.

The chain employs TRBV11-2 and TRBJ1-1; D might be TRBD1 (5 bases). CDR1 is SGHAT and CDR2 is FQNNGV in the germline V gene. The length of the CDR3 is 14 residues. V dropped 1 base and J dropped 10 bases, with 16 bases sitting between them. The CDR3 loop is CASSLVDRRQGAFF. The CDR3 nucleotides are TGTGCCAGCAGCTTAGTGGACCGAAGGCAGGGAGCTTTCTTT.

This chain uses TRBV28 with TRBJ2-3; weak D call: TRBD2 (6 bases). CDR1 MDHEN and CDR2 SYDVKM come from the germline V gene. The CDR3 is 14 residues long. V was trimmed by 6 bases and J by 3 bases, leaving 13 bases between them. The CDR3 region is CASRPPTRTDTQYF. The CDR3 DNA reads TGTGCCAGCAGGCCGCCGACTAGGACAGATACGCAGTATTTT.

The V call is TRBV7-2, the J call TRBJ2-5; 9 nucleotides align to TRBD2. The junction had 11 bases not matched to a gene; V was cut back by 5 bases and J by 4 bases. The CDR3 covers 16 residues. Germline CDR1 SGHTA, CDR2 FQGNSA. CDR3 residues: CASSPAGGGAGETQYF. DNA of the CDR3: TGTGCCAGCAGCCCCGCCGGCGGGGGGGCCGGAGAGACCCAGTACTTC.

The chain uses TRBV7-2 and TRBJ2-2; TRBD2 agrees at 13 bases. The ends lost 5 bases at V and 7 bases at J; junction bases unmatched: 10. This CDR3 has 17 amino acids. CDR1 and CDR2 (germline): SGHTA, FQGNSA. CDR3 protein: CASSPTSGRAFGGELFF. In DNA form, the CDR3 reads TGTGCCAGCAGCCCTACTAGCGGGAGGGCCTTCGGCGGGGAGCTGTTTTTT.

The genes are TRBV6-5 and TRBJ1-2; TRBD1 is a possible D gene (6 bases). CDR1 and CDR2 from the germline V gene are MNHEY and SVGAGI. V was pared by 7 bases and J by 2 bases, with 17 bases between. The CDR3 is 15 amino acids. CDR3 DNA sequence: TGTGCCAGCACCCCGGTTCTGGGGGCGAACTATGGCTACACCTTC. Translation: CASTPVLGANYGYTF.

The gene calls are TRBV11-1 and TRBJ2-5; 8 bases align to TRBD2. This CDR3 is 16 amino acids long. V lost 3 bases, J lost 3 bases, and 9 bases stayed unmatched. Germline CDR1 is SGHAT and CDR2 is FQDESV (reference sequence). CDR3 DNA: TGTGCCAGCAGCTTGTCGGGAGGGAATTGGGAAGAGACCCAGTACTTC. The encoded protein is CASSLSGGNWEETQYF.

The chain uses TRBV24-1 and TRBJ2-1; 7 nucleotides align to TRBD2. The germline gives CDR1 KGHDR, CDR2 SFDVKD. V trimming: 4 bases; J trimming: 8 bases; junction bases outside the gene matches: 13. There are 16 residues in the CDR3. DNA for the CDR3: TGTGCCACCAGTGACCCCGGGACCGGGAGGAAAGATGAGCAGTTCTTC. This sequence encodes CATSDPGTGRKDEQFF.

The rearrangement links TRBV5-8 to TRBJ2-3; TRBD2 might be the D (5 bases). Germline V gene sequence: CDR1 SGHTS, CDR2 YDEGEE. V lost 0 bases, J lost 2 bases, and 7 bases lay in between. The CDR3 spans 14 residues. CDR3 sequence: CASSLGLATDTQYF. The CDR3 nucleotides read TGTGCCAGCAGCTTGGGGCTAGCCACAGATACGCAGTATTTT.

The CDR3 DNA is TGTGCCAGCAGTTACGGGGGGACCGGGGAGCTGTTTTTT. Residues: CASSYGGTGELFF. The genes are TRBV6-5 and TRBJ2-2, with D maybe TRBD2 (6 bases). Trimming left V 2 bases short and J 5 bases short, with 6 bases between. Looked up from germline, CDR1 is MNHEY and CDR2 is SVGAGI. CDR3 length equals 13 residues.

The V gene is TRBV2, the J gene TRBJ2-4; D not resolved. This CDR3 is 12 amino acids long. The V gene's germline CDR1 is SNHLY and CDR2 FYNNEI. V was clipped by 8 bases and J by 6 bases, with 11 bases between them. CDR3: CASGLSSNIQYF. CDR3 bases: TGTGCCAGCGGGCTATCCTCAAACATTCAGTACTTC.

This clone was detected only a few times. The chain joins TRBV2 to TRBJ1-1; 9 bases align to TRBD1. Germline assignment: CDR1 SNHLY and CDR2 FYNNEI. V shed 5 bases, J shed 8 bases, and the junction held 6 bases outside the gene matches. The CDR3 runs to 13 residues. CDR3 in DNA: TGTGCCAGCAGTCCATCGGACAGGGGAGAAGCTTTCTTT. As protein: CASSPSDRGEAFF. Combining the CDR3 with reference TRBV2 and TRBJ1-1 gives the whole variable domain EPEVTQTPSHQVTQMGQEVILRCVPISNHLYFYWYRQILGQKVEFLVSFYNNEISEKSEIFDDQFSVERPDGSNFTLKIRSTKLEDSAMYFCASSPSDRGEAFFGQGTRLTVV.

The chain carries TRBV27 and TRBJ1-6; no reliable D call. Germline CDR1 is MNHEY and CDR2 is SMNVEV (reference sequence). The CDR3 loop spans 14 amino acids. Between the trimmed V and J ends, which lost 3 bases and 0 bases, there was a span of 3 bases. The CDR3 coding sequence is TGTGCCAGCAGTTTTAACTCCTATAATTCACCCCTCCACTTT. It translates to CASSFNSYNSPLHF.

The chain has TRBV6-5 and TRBJ1-5; D gene unclear. V shed 6 bases and J shed 6 bases, with 12 bases lying between them. The CDR3 loop spans 13 amino acids. Germline V CDR1 and CDR2: MNHEY, SVGAGI. Here the CDR3 reads CASRVSAPQPQHF. CDR3 in DNA: TGTGCCAGCAGAGTGAGCGCCCCTCAGCCCCAGCATTTT.

The chain couples TRBV27 to TRBJ1-4, with D uncertain. This CDR3 region has 15 residues. Germline V lookup: CDR1 MNHEY, CDR2 SMNVEV (reference sequence). The V end was cut by 0 bases, the J end by 0 bases, with 5 bases between. CDR3 region: CASSLSSATNEKLFF. Written as DNA, the CDR3 is TGTGCCAGCAGTTTATCCTCGGCAACTAATGAAAAACTGTTTTTT.

The J gene is TRBJ2-1, the V gene TRBV5-6, with 9 bases matching TRBD2. This CDR3 spans 15 amino acids. Per germline, CDR1 SGHDT and CDR2 YYEEEE. With V trimmed by 5 bases and J by 6 bases, 9 bases remained unmatched. The CDR3 sequence is CASSPLAGSFNEQFF. For the CDR3, the DNA is TGTGCCAGCAGTCCTCTAGCGGGAAGCTTCAATGAGCAGTTCTTC.

The table lists this clone with a count of one. In nucleotides, the CDR3 is TGCAGCGTTGAGAGAGTGGGGACAGGGATGAACACTGAAGCTTTCTTT. It yields the protein CSVERVGTGMNTEAFF. The V and J genes are TRBV29-1 and TRBJ1-1, with 9 bases fitting TRBD1. CDR1 and CDR2 (germline): SQVTM, ANQGSEA. This CDR3 comprises 16 residues. The trim removed 3 bases at V and 0 bases at J, leaving 8 bases unmatched.

The chain has TRBV14 and TRBJ1-3; TRBD1 might be the D (5 bases). Trimming pared 4 bases from V and 4 bases from J, leaving 17 bases between. The CDR3 contains 16 residues. Germline loops: CDR1 SGHDN, CDR2 FVKESK. CDR3 sequence (DNA): TGTGCCAGCAGCCGCCGGGACTCCCTTGGGGGAAACACCATATATTTT. Its protein is CASSRRDSLGGNTIYF. Together with reference TRBV14 and TRBJ1-3, the CDR3 gives the full variable domain: EAGVTQFPSHSVIEKGQTVTLRCDPISGHDNLYWYRRVMGKEIKFLLHFVKESKQDESGMPNNRFLAERTGGTYSTLKVQPAELEDSGVYFCASSRRDSLGGNTIYFGEGSWLTVV.

This chain joins TRBV27 and TRBJ2-2; tentatively, D is TRBD2 (5 bases). V was clipped by 0 bases and J by 3 bases, with 11 bases between them. This CDR3 comprises 16 residues. Germline CDR1 is MNHEY and CDR2 is SMNVEV (reference sequence). This CDR3 is CASSLSRGRDTGELFF. The CDR3 DNA follows: TGTGCCAGCAGTTTATCCCGGGGTCGCGACACCGGGGAGCTGTTTTTT.

V is TRBV7-2 and J is TRBJ2-7; 7 bases line up with TRBD2. J lost 0 bases, V lost 5 bases, and 10 bases had no gene match. The CDR3 has 16 residues. Germline CDR1 reads SGHTA; CDR2 reads FQGNSA. CDR3 amino acids: CASSLLPAGYSYEQYF. In DNA, the CDR3 is TGTGCCAGCAGCCTCCTTCCAGCGGGGTACTCCTACGAGCAGTACTTC.

This clone was seen only a few times. The gene calls are TRBV2 and TRBJ1-1; D perhaps matches TRBD1 (6 bases). Trimming left V 7 bases short and J 12 bases short, with 12 bases between. The CDR3 consists of 10 residues. Per the germline V gene, CDR1 is SNHLY and CDR2 is FYNNEI. The CDR3 DNA reads as TGTGCCAGCAATAACAGGGAACCTTTCTTT. This codes for CASNNREPFF.

This chain joins TRBV6-6 and TRBJ2-7; 9 bases match TRBD2. The V and J ends lost 7 bases and 0 bases, in that order; junction bases with no gene match: 7. This CDR3 spans 15 amino acids. CDR1 MNHNY and CDR2 SVGAGI come from the germline V gene (reference sequence). The CDR3 spells CASTKTSGFSYEQYF. The CDR3 region has the DNA TGTGCCAGCACTAAGACTAGCGGTTTCTCCTACGAGCAGTACTTC.

The gene calls are TRBV3-1 (or the pseudogene TRBV3-2) and TRBJ1-2; a weak D match, TRBD1 (6 bases). Germline lookup yields CDR1 LGHDT and CDR2 YNNKEL (reference sequence). CDR3 length: 15 amino acids. V was pared by 2 bases and J by 2 bases, with 12 bases between. The CDR3 DNA reads TGTGCCAGCAGCCAATCAGGGGCCCTCAACTATGGCTACACCTTC. Encoded protein: CASSQSGALNYGYTF.

J is TRBJ1-5 and V is TRBV6-6; D uncertain. CDR3 length equals 12 residues. V was trimmed by 4 bases and J by 5 bases, leaving 6 bases between them. In germline, CDR1 is MNHNY, CDR2 SVGAGI (reference sequence). The CDR3 DNA is TGTGCCAGCAGTTTGCCGGATCAGCCCCAGCATTTT. It is translated as CASSLPDQPQHF.